This T cell receptor (beta chain) derives from a study of blood T cell repertoires in COVID-19. Clones were read by immunoSEQ multiplex PCR, and TCRdb kept only the in-frame ones, dropping some. The table has 100,000 or so clones, over 65% seen once. In this sample, this clone turned up once. From germline, CDR1 is SGHTA and CDR2 FQGNSA. The CDR3 sequence is 16 residues long. The trim removed 3 bases at V and 5 bases at J, leaving 9 bases unmatched. The sequence came from a human donor in a cohort sampled during active COVID-19. The sample comprised peripheral blood. The V and J genes are TRBV7-2 and TRBJ2-5; TRBD2 matches 10 bases. CDR3 sequence reads: CASSLDLAGAGETQYF. CDR3 bases: TGTGCCAGCAGCTTGGATCTAGCGGGGGCGGGGGAGACCCAGTACTTC.